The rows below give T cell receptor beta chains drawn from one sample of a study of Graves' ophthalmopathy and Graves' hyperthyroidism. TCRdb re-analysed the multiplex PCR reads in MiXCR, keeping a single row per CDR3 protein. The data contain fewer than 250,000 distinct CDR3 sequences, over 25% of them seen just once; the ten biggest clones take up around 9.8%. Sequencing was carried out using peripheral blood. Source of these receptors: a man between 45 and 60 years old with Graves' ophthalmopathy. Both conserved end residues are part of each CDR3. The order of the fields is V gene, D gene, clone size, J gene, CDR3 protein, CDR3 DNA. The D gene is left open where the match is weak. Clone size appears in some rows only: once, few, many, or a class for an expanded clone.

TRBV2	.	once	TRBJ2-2	CASSGTFNTGELFF	TGTGCCAGCAGCGGGACATTTAACACCGGGGAGCTGTTTTTT
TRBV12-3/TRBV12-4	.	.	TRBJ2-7	CASSLRAEQYF	TGTGCCAGCAGTTTAAGGGCCGAGCAGTACTTC
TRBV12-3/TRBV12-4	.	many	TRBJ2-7	CASSSNYEQYF	TGTGCCAGCAGTTCCAACTACGAGCAGTACTTC
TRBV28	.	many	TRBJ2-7	CASSLPGLFYEQYF	TGTGCCAGCAGTTTGCCGGGACTTTTCTACGAGCAGTACTTC
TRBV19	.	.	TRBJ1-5	CASTPVQGGQPQHF	TGTGCCAGTACTCCAGTTCAGGGTGGTCAGCCCCAGCATTTT
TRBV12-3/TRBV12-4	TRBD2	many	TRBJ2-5	CASSRRLTSGGQETQYF	TGTGCCAGCAGCCGCAGGTTGACTAGCGGAGGCCAAGAGACCCAGTACTTC
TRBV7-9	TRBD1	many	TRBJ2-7	CASSSGTGGWESYEQYF	TGTGCCAGCAGCTCCGGGACAGGTGGTTGGGAGTCCTACGAGCAGTACTTC
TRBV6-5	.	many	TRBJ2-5	CASSYPADRYQGTQYF	TGTGCCAGCAGTTACCCCGCTGACAGATACCAGGGGACCCAGTACTTC
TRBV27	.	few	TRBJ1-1	CASRDRPTNTEAFF	TGTGCCAGCAGGGATCGCCCGACGAACACTGAAGCTTTCTTT
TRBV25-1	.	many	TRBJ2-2	CASRGSGVFGTGELFF	TGTGCCAGCAGGGGCTCAGGTGTTTTTGGCACCGGGGAGCTGTTTTTT
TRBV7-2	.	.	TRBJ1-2	CASSFDRSYGYTF	TGTGCCAGCAGCTTCGACAGGAGCTATGGCTACACCTTC
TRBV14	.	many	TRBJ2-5	CASSLGGGEETQYF	TGTGCCAGCAGCCTCGGAGGGGGCGAGGAGACCCAGTACTTC
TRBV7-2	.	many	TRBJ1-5	CASSPTVDQPQHF	TGTGCCAGCAGCCCGACAGTAGATCAGCCCCAGCATTTT
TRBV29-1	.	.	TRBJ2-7	CSAYRADSYEQYF	TGCAGCGCCTACCGGGCGGACTCCTACGAGCAGTACTTC
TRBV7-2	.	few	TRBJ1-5	CASSLAGQGSNQPQHF	TGTGCCAGCAGCTTAGCGGGGCAGGGCAGCAATCAGCCCCAGCATTTT
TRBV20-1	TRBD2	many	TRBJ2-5	CSASRPSGKETQYF	TGCAGTGCTAGTAGGCCTAGCGGAAAAGAGACCCAGTACTTC
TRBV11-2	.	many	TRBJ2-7	CASSLGVAYEQYF	TGTGCCAGCAGCTTAGGAGTAGCCTACGAGCAGTACTTC
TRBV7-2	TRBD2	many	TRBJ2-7	CASSPWVSGRLEQYF	TGTGCCAGCAGCCCCTGGGTTAGCGGGAGGCTCGAGCAGTACTTC
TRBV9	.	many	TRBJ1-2	CASSVDPANYGYTF	TGTGCCAGCAGCGTAGATCCAGCAAACTATGGCTACACCTTC